This T cell receptor (beta chain) was found in a study of cytomegalovirus exposure and HLA in healthy donors (dated 2017 in TCRdb). A note on the overall study: An earlier analysis of approximately 600 of the donors reported approximately 290 Gb of sequence data and 100 million to 130 million unique TCR beta sequences from 150 million to 200 million T cells. An early release covering around 630 HLA-typed donors comprised roughly 300 gigabases of sequencing data and tens of millions of unique TCR sequences. Of the roughly 430 genotyped donors, approximately 83% fell in the genetic ancestry cluster associated with self-reported Caucasian donors. The study aimed to test whether cataloging public T cell receptors could reveal signatures of past pathogen exposure. The T cell repertoires of around 730 subjects were profiled by immunosequencing and related to cytomegalovirus serostatus. A separate validation cohort of 100 to 150 different subjects was used in addition to the 666-subject first cohort. To predict cytomegalovirus infection status, the study brought together high-throughput TCR immunosequencing, statistical association of individual TCRs with disease status, and machine learning. A later analysis re-analyzed previously published TCR beta repertoires from several hundred donors and added high-resolution HLA genotyping to study TCR occurrence patterns. Rather than drawing on any new phenotypic data, the later analysis identified candidate immune exposures from TCR beta sequences and the way those sequences occurred across donors. An earlier analysis of around 580 of the donors used high-throughput TCR beta sequencing to judge whether each TCR beta V gene segment behaved as functional or pseudogenic. Alongside the repertoire data, information on donor age, sex, ethnicity and CMV serostatus was compiled. In a later genetic analysis, genome-wide SNP genotypes for 398 of the 666 donors were used, and that subset was treated as a discovery cohort. Every repertoire in the discovery cohort had been generated on one and the same sequencing platform. Class I and class II HLA loci were covered by the typing at four-digit resolution. Typing coverage differed by locus: A, B, C, DRB1 and DQB1 were typed in about 620-640 donors, DQA1 in about 500, DPA1 in some 570, and DPB1 in approximately 450. Because of strong linkage in the cohort, roughly five DR-DQ haplotypes were treated as single units for association and clustering. Across approximately 400 genotyped donors of the cohort, an average of approximately 220,000 unique TCR beta nucleotide sequences per donor were sequenced, and 15% to 20% of those sequences were non-productive.

This clone has only one observation. Its cognate antigen has yet to be identified. No quality values exist for individual bases; no much larger clone is one base distant. The cohort comprised 710 or so healthy bone marrow donors. All cohort members were sampled while nominally healthy, although unrecorded immune exposures were likely present. The donor was CMV seronegative and was included in the group of a few hundred seronegative cohort members. Every donor gave a peripheral blood sample, and the peripheral blood mononuclear cells from that sample were used for TCR beta sequencing. The Qiagen DNeasy Blood Extraction Kit was used to extract genomic DNA from the blood cell samples. The CDR3 holds 18 amino acids from the cysteine to the phenylalanine. CDR3 DNA is the only sequence kept; it has 54 bases, read in frame from the first base. At the junction V is shortened by 7 bases and J by 0 bases, with 22 bases in between. Looking up the germline V gene (reference sequence) yields CDR1 LNHNV and CDR2 YYDKDF.

Receptor libraries were prepared by the immunoSEQ multiplex PCR assay. The multiplex PCR relied on a mix of 60 forward primers for TCR Vbeta segments and 13 reverse primers for TCR Jbeta segments. Amplification of the CDR3 region of rearranged TCR beta genes was performed with a multiplex PCR assay on genomic DNA. On the Illumina HiSeq System, the amplified TCR beta libraries were sequenced as 87-base-pair reads. In the source study's methods: A later analysis counted tens of millions of unique TCR beta chains across the 666 repertoires, and some 11 million of these chains were shared by at least two donors. Raw reads were error-corrected and collapsed into unique sequences with a nearest-neighbor algorithm that merged closely related sequences to remove PCR and sequencing errors. V, D and J gene segments were assigned by aligning CDR3 sequences to IMGT reference sequences. For a sequence to be retained, a match of at least six nucleotides was required to both a V gene segment and a J gene segment. Rearrangements were called productive when the CDR3 lacked stop codons and stayed in frame with V and J; all others were non-productive. Following IMGT convention, CDR3 was defined as the stretch from the second conserved V-encoded cysteine up to the conserved J-encoded phenylalanine. In an earlier analysis of around 640 of the donors, sequences lacking an unambiguous match to a single V gene segment were excluded. An earlier analysis of several hundred of the donors called V segments functional above 56.7% productive rearrangements and segregating when the between-donor standard deviation exceeded 5%. A statistical classification framework was built to diagnose cytomegalovirus status from the catalog of TCR beta chain sequences. A later analysis assigned V and J genes by comparing TCR nucleotide sequences with IMGT/GENE-DB human TR gene sequences. A later analysis assigned CDR3 sequences and most-parsimonious VDJ recombination scenarios with the TCRdist pipeline. In a later analysis, every TCR beta chain was defined by the combination of its CDR3 amino acid sequence and its V-gene family, and reads without a unique V-gene family were dropped. As a way to deal with suspected cross-contamination and a sequencing artifact, a later analysis dropped more than 500 nucleotide sequences that were highly shared and had low generation probability. In a later analysis, a clonal expansion index was calculated for each public chain from normalized within-repertoire ranks of inferred template counts. A later analysis computed generation probabilities with a VDJ recombination model fitted to out-of-frame rearrangements, and checked the results against IGoR. In a later analysis, hypergeometric tests were used to score TCR-TCR, TCR-HLA and TCR-CMV co-occurrence, with a repertoire-size bias correction applied to TCR pairs. In a later analysis, false discovery rates were estimated by permuting HLA or CMV assignments 20 times. In a later analysis, co-occurring TCRs were grouped with DBSCAN, and TCRdist sequence similarity was added when clustering was performed within HLA-allele-positive subsets. Repertoires with fewer than 30,000 or more than 120,000 public chains, plus five repertoires with anomalous nucleotide sharing, were excluded from co-occurrence clustering. TCRdb's version of the immuneACCESS table is confined to in-frame rearrangements and falls short of the full clone set. An unresolved V gene accounts for under half of the shortfall where checked; the remainder is of unknown origin. V and J calls plus clone size are reproduced from that table; the DNA served to infer D and trimming. Present in this sample are 70,000 or so clones, less than 70% of which were seen just once. The ten most abundant clones make up about 3% of the sample.

Here is what the overall study found, with its caveats: When HLA alleles, especially DR and DQ, strongly co-occurred, TCR associations were difficult to assign to individual alleles. Across donors, most TCR sequences were observed very rarely, whereas some public TCRs were present in many individuals. The study listed 150 to 200 TCR beta chains as associated with cytomegalovirus. According to the authors, the approach could potentially be generalized to other disease states and immunological phenotypes. Because HLA typing was unavailable for some donors at each locus, only the typed subset was used in association tests. The sequencing pipeline was judged likely to have produced a cluster of highly shared sequence variants as a technical artifact. For the cohort, immune exposure information was limited to CMV serostatus. The presence/absence analyses assumed that sequencing depth was roughly uniform across donors, and that assumption may not be true. The cohort was sequenced for TCR beta chains only, and without alpha or paired-chain data the features that could be detected were limited. Correlated functional status among segregating V segments might be attributable to linkage disequilibrium, but an unknown experimental factor could not be ruled out. At a false discovery rate of 0.05, a later analysis linked fewer than 20,000 TCR beta sequences to specific HLA alleles. Compared with equally common non-associated chains, HLA-associated TCR beta chains in a later analysis were more clonally expanded and had lower generation probabilities. Compared with the roughly 670-donor mean, donors in an Asian-associated ancestry cluster had fewer N-insertions in productive TCRs, according to a later genetic analysis. In a later analysis, the rate of TCR association differed among HLA loci, with DRB1 alleles having the most associated TCRs and HLA-C alleles having the fewest. According to a later analysis, most CMV-associated TCR beta chains appeared to be HLA-restricted, and the HLA associations seemed to be driven largely by CMV exposure. An earlier analysis of around 600 of the donors showed that most TCR beta V segments appeared in productive rearrangements either about 90% or about 30% of the time, which broadly matched IMGT annotations. In a later analysis, several top co-occurrence clusters were reported to appear linked to parvovirus B19, influenza, CMV and Epstein-Barr virus. The classifier was reported to diagnose cytomegalovirus status with high specificity and sensitivity in both the original and validation cohorts. A further reported finding was that TCR beta sequences accurately predicted the HLA-A and HLA-B alleles for most subjects in the first cohort. Because counts were too low, roughly 17 rarely observed V segments, including chromosome 9 orphons, were left out of the earlier analysis of a few hundred of the donors. Some IMGT-functional V segments, including TRBV6-2 and TRBV6-3, could not be told apart with the 87-base-pair reads, so those segments were excluded. V-gene and J-gene trimming of TCR beta chains was associated with a missense DCLRE1C variant in a later genetic analysis, and the association was replicated in an independent cohort. In vitro tests confirmed that a few of the cytomegalovirus-associated TCR beta chains recognize cytomegalovirus antigens.

In this chain, TRBV15 is recombined with TRBJ2-1; D gene: possibly TRBD2, on 5 matching bases. This TCR derives from a woman aged 50 to 65 in good health and CMV-seronegative. The sample taken for sequencing was PBMCs. The CDR3 region: CATTGIFSGKSSYNEQFF. The sequenced DNA: TGTGCCACCACGGGTATATTCTCCGGGAAGAGCTCCTACAATGAGCAGTTCTTC.